These T cell receptor beta chains were read from a single sample in a study of PD-L1 blockade in urothelial cancer. Assay used: immunoSEQ multiplex PCR; TCRdb lists only in-frame clones, some missing. The sample holds fewer than 85,000 clones, around 84% seen once. The specimen was PBMCs, collected around atezolizumab (anti-PD-L1) treatment. These receptors all come from a woman aged 70-85 years with urothelial cancer. The conserved cysteine and the conserved F or W are not part of the CDR3 here.

v_call	j_call	cdr3_aa
TRBV15	TRBJ1-5	ATSRDLAGGGNQPQH
TRBV6-1	TRBJ1-5	ASSWGQEVYQPQH
TRBV7-9	TRBJ1-5	ASSLVTGTDNNQPQH
TRBV18	TRBJ2-7	ASSPQSGQGVHEQY
TRBV29-1	TRBJ2-3	SVEKGELQY
TRBV5-1	TRBJ2-4	ASSLQGDNLDIQY
TRBV6-1	TRBJ1-5	ASDPDRNQPQH
TRBV5-4	TRBJ1-1	ASSLDGDRIAF
TRBV28	TRBJ1-2	ASSPQGYRGKGYT
TRBV7-9	TRBJ1-4	ASSKRRKPGQLNEKLF
TRBV5-1	TRBJ1-1	ASAHQGENTEAF
TRBV7-9	TRBJ2-7	ASSQAGGGGPGMTYEQY
TRBV5-1	TRBJ2-1	ASSLGQGLYNEQF
TRBV27	TRBJ1-1	ASSLSLSTEAF
TRBV29-1	TRBJ2-1	SVEGPGQAGNEQF
TRBV12-5	TRBJ2-3	ASGAGRRDTQY
TRBV9	TRBJ1-2	ASSVQGAGGYT
TRBV9	TRBJ1-4	ASSAGVANEKLF
TRBV5-1	TRBJ2-5	ASSLDQGIRIRQETQY
TRBV29-1	TRBJ2-1	SAGARGGYNEQF
TRBV7-2	TRBJ1-2	ASSLEQGSGGYT
TRBV19	TRBJ1-1	ASSGGARFDEAF
TRBV6-5	TRBJ2-1	ASSKGPGEQF
TRBV7-9	TRBJ1-2	ASSSQGNYGYT
TRBV27	TRBJ2-7	ASSFQGGYEQY
TRBV6-1	TRBJ1-6	ASSVQGSGNNSPLH
TRBV7-9	TRBJ2-7	ASGRVSSYEQY
TRBV28	TRBJ1-2	ASRARGVYGYT
TRBV28	TRBJ2-3	ASSYPSGLAELRTDTQY
TRBV18	TRBJ1-5	ASSPEQANQPQH
TRBV5-1	TRBJ1-3	ASSSGTVGNTIY
TRBV5-4	TRBJ2-2	ASSPPTGLQTGELF
TRBV6-1	TRBJ2-3	ASIRAADTQY
TRBV11-2	TRBJ2-3	ASSLTGGHTDTQY
TRBV12-2	TRBJ2-7	ASRKGGGTEGTYEQY